This TCR beta chain appears in the sequencing data of a study of response to subunit inactivated influenza vaccine. Whole-study findings and limits: There was a suggestion from the authors that each seasonal influenza vaccination recruits few new T cells.

There are 16 residues in the CDR3. Germline loops: CDR1 MGHRA, CDR2 YSYEKL. The V gene lost 0 bases and the J gene lost 7 bases, with 16 bases spanning the gap. TCRdb itself ran the RT-PCR reads through MiXCR, one entry per CDR3 protein. Of some 540,000 distinct CDR3 sequences in the sample, approximately 24% were seen once. This clonotype was counted only a few times. Its specificity is not known. Separately, the same data were catalogued under a study of T cells expressing NK-cell markers. That study adds: Scientists made TCR beta cDNA using 5'RACE template switching with UMIs. Repertoires of TCR beta were obtained from T cells sorted as CD3+CD56+NKG2C+, CD3+CD56+NKG2C- and CD3+CD56-NKG2C+. Seven HCMV-seropositive donors and one seronegative donor made up the eight sequenced donors. For several donors, the dominant NKG2C+ clonotypes made up about 1.0-8% of their CD8+ T cells.

This clonotype originated in a man between 45 and 60 years old who received an inactivated influenza vaccine. The material was CD4+ T cells sorted from PBMCs, obtained approximately 13 days after vaccination. The gene calls are TRBV4-1 and TRBJ1-5; D is ambiguous. CDR3 sequence (DNA): TGCGCCAGCAGCCAAGAAGGGTCCCCCATAAGCCAGCCCCAGCATTTT. Protein: CASSQEGSPISQPQHF.